This T cell receptor (beta chain) was sequenced in a study of beta chain features in type 1 diabetes. Background on the study: About 110 million sorted cells were examined across all samples. Whole-study findings and limits: Among patients with Type 1 diabetes, TCRB CDR3s were moderately but significantly shorter in every one of the four CD4+ subsets. TCRB repertoires of naive, central memory and Treg cells appeared more similar among patients than among healthy donors. Fewer insertions but more deletions were seen at VDJ junctions in type 1 diabetes patients.

CDR1 and CDR2 (germline): SNHLY, FYNNEI. This CDR3 spans 12 amino acids. V was pared by 2 bases and J by 5 bases, with 3 bases between. The authors reverse transcribed all of the isolated RNA, so sequencing captured expressed TCRB transcripts. Assay: immunoSEQ multiplex PCR; the TCRdb copy retains only in-frame clones and omits some. The sample yields roughly 230,000 clones, 9.6% seen once. This clone was observed a few times. Its specificity is not known. The same CDR3 also results from other DNA sequences found in this sample. The sequence derives from a woman in her late teens or twenties in good health. The specimen was naive CD4+ T cells from blood. The V gene is TRBV2, the J gene TRBJ2-2; no clear D gene. As DNA, the CDR3 is TGTGCCAGCAGTGAATTAACCGGGGAGCTGTTTTTT. This encodes CASSELTGELFF.